Sequencing of this TCR beta chain was carried out in a study of regulatory T cells in long-lasting Graves disease. Time point defined: persistent/refractory GD, antithyroid drugs over 5 years with positive TRAb. The TCR library was made from RNA that had been extracted from PBMCs in TRIzol. This CDR3 spans 14 amino acids. Looked up from germline, CDR1 is SNHLY and CDR2 is FYNNEI. V lost 5 bases to trimming and J lost 8 bases, with 15 bases between them. This clonotype was observed at least ten times. The TCR beta library used iRepertoire HTBI primers with Arm-PCR amplification of CDR3. TCRdb reprocessed the multiplex PCR reads with MiXCR, giving one entry per CDR3 protein. The profile covers about 470,000 distinct CDR3 sequences, with roughly 20% appearing a single time and approximately 7.8% taken by the ten largest.

The sequence derives from a female donor with Graves disease. This chain joins TRBV2 and TRBJ1-4; D is ambiguous. The starting material was peripheral blood mononuclear cells (PBMCs), obtained when the disease was refractory, from a patient treated with antithyroid drugs. The CDR3 here is CASSSSGEGEKLFF. CDR3 DNA sequence: TGTGCCAGCAGTTCTTCTGGGGAAGGGGAAAAACTGTTTTTT.